These 26 T cell receptor beta chains were sequenced from one sample in a study of cytomegalovirus exposure and HLA in healthy donors. The PCR employed 60 Vbeta primers together with 13 Jbeta primers. Profiled with immunoSEQ multiplex PCR; TCRdb holds only in-frame clones, not every one. The profile shows 150,000 to 200,000 clones, 70% to 80% of them singletons. What was sequenced was PBMCs. Receptors originate from a male donor in good health and CMV-seronegative.

This sequence joins TRBV30 and TRBJ2-7; D perhaps matches TRBD2 (6 bases). The germline V gene has CDR1 GTSNPN and CDR2 SVGIG (reference sequence). Trimming pared 1 base from V and 8 bases from J, leaving 18 bases between. The CDR3 loop spans 14 amino acids. The CDR3 spells CAWSGRTKNQQQYF. CDR3 in DNA: TGTGCCTGGAGTGGAAGGACTAAAAATCAACAGCAGTACTTC.

V and J are TRBV6-5 and TRBJ1-5, with D uncertain. The V gene lost 8 bases and the J gene lost 8 bases, with 13 bases spanning the gap. Looked up from germline, CDR1 is MNHEY and CDR2 is SVGAGI. This CDR3 has 12 amino acids. This CDR3 is CASSGEGKPQHF. The CDR3, as DNA: TGTGCCAGCTCCGGGGAGGGCAAGCCCCAGCATTTT.

The chain carries TRBV5-6 and TRBJ2-7; 8 bases fit TRBD1. Germline V gene data show CDR1 as SGHDT and CDR2 as YYEEEE. This CDR3 comprises 15 residues. Trimming took 4 bases from V and 5 from J; bases not matched to a gene: 11. The CDR3: CASSTWRQGNHEQYF. CDR3 sequence (DNA): TGTGCCAGCAGCACCTGGCGACAGGGGAACCACGAGCAGTACTTC.

This chain connects TRBV5-1 to TRBJ1-1; D is perhaps TRBD1 (6 bases). Trimming removed 4 bases from V and 4 bases from J, with 11 bases in between. The CDR3 has 13 residues. The germline gives CDR1 SGHRS, CDR2 YFSETQ. For the CDR3, the DNA is TGCGCCAGCAGCACTCAGGGGAGCACTGAAGCTTTCTTT. It specifies CASSTQGSTEAFF.

V usage is TRBV7-8 and J usage is TRBJ1-5; 8 bases agree with TRBD1. The germline V gene has CDR1 SGHVS and CDR2 FQNEAQ. The CDR3 loop spans 14 amino acids. V was clipped by 5 bases and J by 4 bases; unmatched bases: 4. The CDR3 DNA reads as TGTGCCAGCAGCCTTAGGACAGGGAATCAGCCCCAGCATTTT. Encoded protein: CASSLRTGNQPQHF.

The chain links TRBV28 to TRBJ2-7; 11 positions agree with TRBD1. Trimming removed 2 bases from V and 2 bases from J; junction bases left unmatched: 2. Germline V lookup: CDR1 MDHEN, CDR2 SYDVKM. The CDR3 spans 15 residues. CDR3 DNA sequence: TGTGCCAGCAGTTTACCGGGACAGGGGGCCTACGAGCAGTACTTC. Translated: CASSLPGQGAYEQYF.

This clone was seen a few times. The chain has TRBV11-2 and TRBJ1-2; maybe TRBD1 (6 bases). This CDR3 has 16 amino acids. Per germline, CDR1 SGHAT and CDR2 FQNNGV. With 4 bases removed from V and 6 bases from J, the gap between germline ends came to 21 bases. CDR3 bases: TGTGCCAGCAGCTCCCCTCGAACAGGGTATTATGATGGCTACACCTTC. Protein: CASSSPRTGYYDGYTF.

This chain uses TRBV6-1 with TRBJ2-5, with D perhaps matching TRBD2 (6 bases). V lost 2 bases, J lost 0 bases, and 10 bases lay in between. The CDR3 is 15 amino acids. From germline, CDR1 is MNHNS and CDR2 SASEGT. The CDR3 DNA sequence: TGTGCCAGCAGTGAATGGAGCGGGTACCAAGAGACCCAGTACTTC. This gives the protein CASSEWSGYQETQYF.

V usage is TRBV10-3 and J usage is TRBJ1-1; D is unresolved. Trimming stripped 3 bases from V and 1 base from J, with 9 bases between. This CDR3 comprises 14 residues. Germline V gene lookup returns CDR1 ENHRY and CDR2 SYGVKD. The CDR3 sequence is CAISDRGGNTEAFF. CDR3 in DNA: TGTGCCATCAGTGATAGAGGAGGGAACACTGAAGCTTTCTTT.

V gene TRBV7-3 combines with J gene TRBJ2-6; 8 bases map to TRBD1. Germline-derived CDR1 and CDR2 are SGHTA and FQGTGA. This CDR3 is built from 17 residues. After removal of 4 bases from V and 0 bases from J, the junction contained 5 bases not matched to a gene. CDR3 DNA sequence: TGTGCCAGCAGCTCTAATACAGGGGGCTCTGGGGCCAACGTCCTGACTTTC. Translating gives CASSSNTGGSGANVLTF.

In this sample, this clone turned up a few times. This chain joins TRBV5-6 and TRBJ1-2, with unresolved D. Germline CDR1 reads SGHDT; CDR2 reads YYEEEE. This CDR3 region has 12 residues. Trimming took 4 bases from V and 8 from J, leaving 12 bases between them. The DNA for the CDR3 is TGTGCCAGCAGCCAAAGCATCAGGGGCTACACCTTC. Its translation is CASSQSIRGYTF.

This clone was observed a single time. The chain has TRBV7-3 and TRBJ1-1, with D possibly being TRBD1 (5 bases). Germline CDR1 is SGHTA and CDR2 is FQGTGA. Trimming stripped 5 bases from V and 5 bases from J, with 15 bases between. This CDR3 is 14 amino acids long. For the CDR3, the DNA is TGTGCCAGCAGCCTGGAAGGGGCTGGGACTGAAGCTTTCTTT. It codes for CASSLEGAGTEAFF.

The sample holds a few counts of this clone. The CDR3 sequence is CASSVGGTGELFF. CDR3 nucleotide sequence: TGTGCCAGCAGCGTTGGAGGGACCGGGGAGCTGTTTTTT. This chain connects TRBV9 to TRBJ2-2; TRBD2 is a possible D gene (6 bases). The germline V and J ends were trimmed by 2 bases and 5 bases, with 7 bases remaining between them. CDR1 is SGDLS, CDR2 YYNGEE, per germline. The CDR3 consists of 13 residues.

This clone was observed a few times. The chain uses TRBV5-4 and TRBJ2-1, with 8 bases that match TRBD1. Germline trimming cut 0 bases from V and 3 bases from J; bases unmatched to any gene: 5. The CDR3 runs to 16 residues. In germline, CDR1 is SGHNT, CDR2 YYREEE (reference sequence). CDR3 protein: CASSLAPGGIYNEQFF. The CDR3 DNA reads TGTGCCAGCAGCTTGGCCCCAGGGGGCATCTACAATGAGCAGTTCTTC.

The V and J genes are TRBV11-3 and TRBJ2-2; 7 positions agree with TRBD2. Germline V gene sequence: CDR1 SGHNT, CDR2 YENEEA. Trimming took 0 bases from V and 6 from J; bases not matched to a gene: 7. The CDR3 has 16 amino acids. The CDR3 sequence is CASSLDRGGFAGELFF. The CDR3 nucleotides are TGTGCCAGCAGCTTAGATCGGGGAGGGTTCGCCGGGGAGCTGTTTTTT.

The chain links TRBV2 to TRBJ2-7, with a weak D call TRBD1 (6 bases). The CDR3 spans 13 residues. V lost 7 bases and J 0 bases, leaving 10 bases between the germline ends. Germline V CDR1 and CDR2: SNHLY, FYNNEI. The CDR3 DNA reads as TGTGCCAGCACAGGGGACATCTCCTACGAGCAGTACTTC. Amino acids: CASTGDISYEQYF. The whole variable domain, remainder taken from reference TRBV2 and TRBJ2-7, is EPEVTQTPSHQVTQMGQEVILRCVPISNHLYFYWYRQILGQKVEFLVSFYNNEISEKSEIFDDQFSVERPDGSNFTLKIRSTKLEDSAMYFCASTGDISYEQYFGPGTRLTVT.

This clone was observed a handful of times. The CDR3 DNA follows: TGTGCCAGCAGTTACTCGATTCCGCCGCCGGGTGCCGAGCAGTACTTC. Translation gives CASSYSIPPPGAEQYF. The gene calls are TRBV6-5 and TRBJ2-7; unclear D gene. V was shortened by 0 bases and J by 6 bases, with 18 bases between the two germline ends. Per the germline V gene, CDR1 is MNHEY and CDR2 is SVGAGI. This CDR3 is built from 16 residues.

This clone was seen a handful of times. The V gene is TRBV28, the J gene TRBJ2-5, with 9 bases matching TRBD1. CDR1 is MDHEN and CDR2 is SYDVKM in the germline V gene. V was clipped by 7 bases and J by 8 bases; unmatched bases: 14. The CDR3 loop spans 15 amino acids. The DNA of the CDR3 is TGTGCCAGCACCATGGGCCCGGGACAGGGTGTTACCCAGTACTTC. It specifies CASTMGPGQGVTQYF.

J is TRBJ1-2 and V is TRBV6-1; 9 nucleotides match TRBD1. The CDR3 is 24 residues long. V lost 2 bases to trimming and J lost 6 bases; unmatched junction nucleotides: 34. Germline lookup yields CDR1 MNHNS and CDR2 SASEGT. This chain's CDR3 is CASSETRRRSGVTGGQNGVDGYTF. The CDR3 nucleotides read TGTGCCAGCAGTGAAACAAGAAGGCGGAGCGGTGTGACAGGGGGGCAGAACGGTGTTGATGGCTACACCTTC.

This sequence joins TRBV30 and TRBJ2-3; TRBD2 might be the D (6 bases). The CDR3 has 13 amino acids. Germline CDR1 and CDR2: GTSNPN and SVGIG (reference sequence). Trimming took off 8 bases at V and 5 bases at J, with 17 bases between the two ends. The CDR3 here is CARGPVGGDTQYF. Written as DNA, the CDR3 is TGTGCCCGGGGACCGGTGGGGGGAGATACGCAGTATTTT.

The chain has TRBV10-1 and TRBJ2-5; 10 nucleotides align to TRBD2. The CDR3 consists of 14 residues. The trim removed 5 bases at V and 5 bases at J, leaving 5 bases unmatched. Germline CDR1 reads WNHNN; CDR2 reads SYGVQD (reference sequence). DNA for the CDR3: TGCGCCAGCAGTAGCGGGAGGGATAGGGAGACCCAGTACTTC. Its translation is CASSSGRDRETQYF.

The chain carries TRBV28 and TRBJ2-6, with D unresolved. CDR3 length: 15 amino acids. Germline values: CDR1 MDHEN, CDR2 SYDVKM. Trimming left V 6 bases short and J 0 bases short, with 9 bases between. The CDR3 nucleotides read TGTGCCAGCAGAAACTGGTTCTCTGGGGCCAACGTCCTGACTTTC. This sequence encodes CASRNWFSGANVLTF.

V gene TRBV7-9 combines with J gene TRBJ2-1; 12 nucleotides match TRBD2. CDR1 is SEHNR, CDR2 FQNEAQ, per germline (reference sequence). CDR3 length equals 15 residues. V shed 5 bases and J 7 bases; nucleotides not matched to a gene: 6. CDR3 region: CASSLTGLAGNEQFF. As DNA, the CDR3 is TGTGCCAGCAGCCTAACCGGACTAGCGGGAAATGAGCAGTTCTTC. Combining the CDR3 with reference TRBV7-9 and TRBJ2-1 gives the whole variable domain DTGVSQNPRHKITKRGQNVTFRCDPISEHNRLYWYRQTLGQGPEFLTYFQNEAQLEKSRLLSDRFSAERPKGSFSTLEIQRTEQGDSAMYLCASSLTGLAGNEQFFGPGTRLTVL.

V is TRBV5-1 and J is TRBJ1-5, with no clear D. This CDR3 spans 14 amino acids. Looked up from germline, CDR1 is SGHRS and CDR2 is YFSETQ. V lost 0 bases and J 1 base, leaving 5 bases between the germline ends. CDR3 nucleotides: TGCGCCAGCAGCTTGGACACCAGCAATCAGCCCCAGCATTTT. Protein sequence: CASSLDTSNQPQHF.

CDR3 nucleotides: TGCGCCACCGCCGACGCCCCAGGGTACGAGCAGTACTTC. It specifies CATADAPGYEQYF. The V gene is TRBV5-1, the J gene TRBJ2-7; a possible D gene is TRBD1 (5 bases). The CDR3 runs 13 residues. CDR1 and CDR2 (germline): SGHRS, YFSETQ. Trimming pared 9 bases from V and 4 bases from J, leaving 17 bases between. Looking up the rest from reference TRBV5-1 and TRBJ2-7 gives the full variable domain: KAGVTQTPRYLIKTRGQQVTLSCSPISGHRSVSWYQQTPGQGLQFLFEYFSETQRNKGNFPGRFSGRQFSNSRSEMNVSTLELGDSALYLCATADAPGYEQYFGPGTRLTVT.

The V gene is TRBV5-1, the J gene TRBJ2-7; 12 bases align to TRBD1. The V segment lost 4 bases and the J segment 1 base; nucleotides outside the gene matches: 3. The CDR3 runs to 15 residues. Per the germline V gene, CDR1 is SGHRS and CDR2 is YFSETQ. CDR3 in amino acids: CASSPGQGASYEQYF. The CDR3 DNA sequence: TGCGCCAGCAGCCCGGGACAGGGGGCGTCCTACGAGCAGTACTTC.